The clone carrying this TCR beta chain appeared a single time. The sample originates from a study of cytomegalovirus exposure and HLA in healthy donors. Researchers ran the PCR with 60 Vbeta and 13 Jbeta primers. The table came from immunoSEQ multiplex PCR; TCRdb's copy has only in-frame clones and leaves some out. The sample has nearly 200,000 clones; 82% are singletons. V was shortened by 6 bases and J by 1 base, with 15 bases between the two germline ends. The CDR3 spans 15 residues. CDR1 is SNHLY, CDR2 FYNNEI, per germline. The receptor was derived from a boy aged 2-15 years in good health and CMV-seronegative. V is TRBV2 and J is TRBJ2-5, with D perhaps matching TRBD1 (6 bases). Sequencing was done on a sample of PBMCs. The CDR3 DNA is TGTGCCAGCAGCCCTCAGACAGGCCGCCAAGAGACCCAGTACTTC. This gives the protein CASSPQTGRQETQYF.